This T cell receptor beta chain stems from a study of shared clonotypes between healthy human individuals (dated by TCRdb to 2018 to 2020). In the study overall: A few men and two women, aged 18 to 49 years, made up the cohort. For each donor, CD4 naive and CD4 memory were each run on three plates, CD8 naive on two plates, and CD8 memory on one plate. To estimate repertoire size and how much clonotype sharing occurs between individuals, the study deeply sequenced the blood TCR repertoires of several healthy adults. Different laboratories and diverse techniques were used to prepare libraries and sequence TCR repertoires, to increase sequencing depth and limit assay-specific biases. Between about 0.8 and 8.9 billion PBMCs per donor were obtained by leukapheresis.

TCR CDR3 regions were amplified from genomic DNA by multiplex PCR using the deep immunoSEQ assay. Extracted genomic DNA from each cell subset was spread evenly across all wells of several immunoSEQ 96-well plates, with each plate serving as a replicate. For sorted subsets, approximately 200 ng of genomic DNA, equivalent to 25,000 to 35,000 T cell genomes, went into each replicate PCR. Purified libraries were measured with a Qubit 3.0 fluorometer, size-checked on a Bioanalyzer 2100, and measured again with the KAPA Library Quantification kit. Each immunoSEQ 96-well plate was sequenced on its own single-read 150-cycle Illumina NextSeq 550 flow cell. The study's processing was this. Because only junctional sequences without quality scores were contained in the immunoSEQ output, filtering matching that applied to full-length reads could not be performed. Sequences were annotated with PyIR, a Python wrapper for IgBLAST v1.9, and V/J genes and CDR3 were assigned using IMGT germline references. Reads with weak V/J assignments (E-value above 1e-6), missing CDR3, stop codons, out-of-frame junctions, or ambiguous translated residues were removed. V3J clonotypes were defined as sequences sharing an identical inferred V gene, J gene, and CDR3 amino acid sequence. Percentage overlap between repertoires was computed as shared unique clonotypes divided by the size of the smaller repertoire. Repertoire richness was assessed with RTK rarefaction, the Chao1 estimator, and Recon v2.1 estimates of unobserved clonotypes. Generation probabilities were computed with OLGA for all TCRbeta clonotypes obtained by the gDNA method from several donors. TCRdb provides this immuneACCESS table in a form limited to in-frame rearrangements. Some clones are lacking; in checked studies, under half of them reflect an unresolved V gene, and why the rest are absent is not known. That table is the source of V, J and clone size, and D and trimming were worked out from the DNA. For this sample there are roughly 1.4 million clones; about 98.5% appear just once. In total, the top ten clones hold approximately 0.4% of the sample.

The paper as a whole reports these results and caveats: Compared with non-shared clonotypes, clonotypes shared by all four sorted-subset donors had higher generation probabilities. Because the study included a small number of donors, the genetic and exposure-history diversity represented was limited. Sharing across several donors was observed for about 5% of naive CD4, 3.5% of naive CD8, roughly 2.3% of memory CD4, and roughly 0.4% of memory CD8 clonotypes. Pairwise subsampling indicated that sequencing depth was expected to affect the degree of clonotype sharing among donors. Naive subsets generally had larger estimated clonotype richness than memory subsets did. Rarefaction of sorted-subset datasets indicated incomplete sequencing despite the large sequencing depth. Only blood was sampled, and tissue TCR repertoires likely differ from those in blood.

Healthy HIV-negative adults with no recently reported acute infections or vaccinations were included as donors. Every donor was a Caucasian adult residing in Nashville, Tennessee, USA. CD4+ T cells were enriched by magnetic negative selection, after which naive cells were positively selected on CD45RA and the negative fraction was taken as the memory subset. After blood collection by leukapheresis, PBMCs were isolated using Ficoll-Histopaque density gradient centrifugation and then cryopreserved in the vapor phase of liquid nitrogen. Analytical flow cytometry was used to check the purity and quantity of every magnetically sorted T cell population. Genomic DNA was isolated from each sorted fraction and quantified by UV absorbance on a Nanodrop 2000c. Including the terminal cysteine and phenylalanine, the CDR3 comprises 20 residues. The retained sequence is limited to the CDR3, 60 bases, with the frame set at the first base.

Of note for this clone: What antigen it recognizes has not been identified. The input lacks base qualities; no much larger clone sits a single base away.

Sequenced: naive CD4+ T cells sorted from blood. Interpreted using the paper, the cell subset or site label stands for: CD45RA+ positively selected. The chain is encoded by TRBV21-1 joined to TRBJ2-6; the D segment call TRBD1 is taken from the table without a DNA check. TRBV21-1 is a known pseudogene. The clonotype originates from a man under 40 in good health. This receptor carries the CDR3 CASSKARTGHDSSGANVLTF. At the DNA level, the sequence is TGTGCCAGCAGCAAAGCGCGTACAGGGCACGACTCCTCTGGGGCCAACGTCCTGACTTTC.